This T cell receptor beta chain comes out of a study of blood T cells in healthy people across ages. Study details: The template switching approach captured approximately one barcoded beta molecule for every two T cells.

Trimming pared 0 bases from V and 2 bases from J, leaving 17 bases between. The CDR3 totals 17 residues. Germline V gene lookup returns CDR1 SGHAT and CDR2 FQNNGV. Whole-study findings and limits: Strong correlation was found linking TCR beta diversity to naive T cell percentage. Per-million-T-cell TCR beta diversity fell roughly linearly with age.

It was with a sample-barcoded 5' primer and a J-beta primer mix that a second PCR of roughly 7 to 12 cycles was run. Carrying 12 random nucleotides, a template-switch adaptor labeled each individual cDNA molecule. TCRdb redid the calling of the 5' RACE reads with MiXCR, one entry per CDR3 protein. This sample carries 1.5 million to 2 million distinct CDR3 sequences, roughly 32% of them seen once, and the ten largest clones take approximately 10%. This clonotype was found a few times. Its antigen remains unknown. The sequencing input was blood. This sequence joins TRBV11-2 and TRBJ2-7; TRBD1 might be the D (5 bases). The sequence was obtained from a woman aged 25 to 39 in good health. CDR3 bases: TGTGCCAGCAGCTTAGATGACAGACGGCCTCTGGCCTACGAGCAGTACTTC. This gives the protein CASSLDDRRPLAYEQYF.